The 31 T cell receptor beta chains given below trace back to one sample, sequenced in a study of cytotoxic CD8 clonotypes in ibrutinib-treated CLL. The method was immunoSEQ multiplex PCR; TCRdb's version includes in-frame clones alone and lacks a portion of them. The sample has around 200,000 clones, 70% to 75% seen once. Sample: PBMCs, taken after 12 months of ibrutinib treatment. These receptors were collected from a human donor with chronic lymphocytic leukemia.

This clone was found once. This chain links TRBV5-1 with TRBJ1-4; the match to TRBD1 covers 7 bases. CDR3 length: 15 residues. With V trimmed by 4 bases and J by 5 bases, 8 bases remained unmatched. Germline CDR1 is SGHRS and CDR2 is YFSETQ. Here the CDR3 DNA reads TGCGCCAGCAGCCCTGGGCAGGGGGGGAATGAAAAACTGTTTTTT. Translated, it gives CASSPGQGGNEKLFF.

CDR3 loop: CASSLAQGPAFF. The CDR3 DNA follows: TGTGCCAGCAGCTTGGCTCAGGGCCCGGCTTTCTTT. The genes are TRBV5-6 and TRBJ1-1; perhaps TRBD1 as D (5 bases). V gave up 0 bases and J gave up 11 bases, with 11 bases separating them. This CDR3 has 12 amino acids. Germline V gives CDR1 SGHDT, CDR2 YYEEEE. Drawing the rest from reference TRBV5-6 and TRBJ1-1, the complete variable domain is DAGVTQSPTHLIKTRGQQVTLRCSPKSGHDTVSWYQQALGQGPQFIFQYYEEEERQRGNFPDRFSGHQFPNYSSELNVNALLLGDSALYLCASSLAQGPAFFGQGTRLTVV.

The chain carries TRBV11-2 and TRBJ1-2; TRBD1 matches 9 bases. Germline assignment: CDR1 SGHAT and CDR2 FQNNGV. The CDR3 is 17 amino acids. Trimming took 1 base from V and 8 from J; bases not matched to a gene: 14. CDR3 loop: CASSLGGTGYRGVGYTF. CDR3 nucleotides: TGTGCCAGCAGCTTAGGGGGGACAGGGTACCGTGGTGTGGGCTACACCTTC.

CDR3 nucleotides: TGCAGCGTGCTTCTTCAGGGGGTTTTCTATGGCTACACCTTC. Protein product: CSVLLQGVFYGYTF. This chain links TRBV29-1 with TRBJ1-2; 7 bases are a match to TRBD1. The ends lost 6 bases at V and 4 bases at J; junction bases unmatched: 11. The length of the CDR3 is 14 residues. Germline CDR1 SQVTM, CDR2 ANQGSEA.

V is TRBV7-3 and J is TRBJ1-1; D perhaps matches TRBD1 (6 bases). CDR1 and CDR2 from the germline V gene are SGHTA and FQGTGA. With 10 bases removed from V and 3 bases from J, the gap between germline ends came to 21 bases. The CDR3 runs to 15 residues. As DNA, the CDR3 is TGTGCCATTACCCCCCCCCGGGGGCGTCACACTGAAGCTTTCTTT. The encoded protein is CAITPPRGRHTEAFF.

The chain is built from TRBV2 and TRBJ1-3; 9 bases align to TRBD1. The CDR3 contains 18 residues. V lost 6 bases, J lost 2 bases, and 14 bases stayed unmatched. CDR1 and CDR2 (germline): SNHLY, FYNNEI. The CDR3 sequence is CASSLLSHRGLTGNTIYF. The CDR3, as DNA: TGTGCCAGCAGCTTACTATCCCACAGGGGGCTCACTGGAAACACCATATATTTT.

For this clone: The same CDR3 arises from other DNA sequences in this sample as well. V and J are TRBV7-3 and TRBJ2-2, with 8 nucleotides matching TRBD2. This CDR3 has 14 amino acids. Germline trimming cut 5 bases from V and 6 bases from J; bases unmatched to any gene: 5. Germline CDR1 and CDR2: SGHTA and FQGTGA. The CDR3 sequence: CASSPGGVAGELFF. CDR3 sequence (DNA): TGTGCCAGCAGCCCGGGGGGGGTGGCCGGGGAGCTGTTTTTT.

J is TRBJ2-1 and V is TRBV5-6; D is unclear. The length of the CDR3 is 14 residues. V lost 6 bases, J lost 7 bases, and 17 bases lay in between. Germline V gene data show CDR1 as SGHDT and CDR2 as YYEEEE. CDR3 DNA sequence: TGTGCCAGCATTCGGTTCGACGTAGCAAATGAGCAGTTCTTC. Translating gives CASIRFDVANEQFF.

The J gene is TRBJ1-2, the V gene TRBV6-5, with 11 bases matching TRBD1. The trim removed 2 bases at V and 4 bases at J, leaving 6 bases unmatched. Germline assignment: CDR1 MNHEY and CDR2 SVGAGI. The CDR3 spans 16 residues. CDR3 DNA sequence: TGTGCCAGCAGTTACACACGGACAGGGGGCGGCTATGGCTACACCTTC. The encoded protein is CASSYTRTGGGYGYTF.

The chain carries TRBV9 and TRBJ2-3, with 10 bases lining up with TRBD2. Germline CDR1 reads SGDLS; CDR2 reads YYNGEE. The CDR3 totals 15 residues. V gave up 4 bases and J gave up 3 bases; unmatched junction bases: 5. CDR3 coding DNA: TGTGCCAGCAGCCCCGGGACTAGCGTAACAGATACGCAGTATTTT. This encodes CASSPGTSVTDTQYF.

CDR3 amino acids: CASSHGTHYEQYF. The CDR3 DNA is TGTGCCAGCAGCCACGGGACACATTACGAGCAGTACTTC. The gene calls are TRBV11-1 and TRBJ2-7; weak D call: TRBD1 (6 bases). V was cut by 5 bases and J by 4 bases, with 12 bases left in between. This CDR3 contains 13 residues. Germline lookup yields CDR1 SGHAT and CDR2 FQDESV (reference sequence).

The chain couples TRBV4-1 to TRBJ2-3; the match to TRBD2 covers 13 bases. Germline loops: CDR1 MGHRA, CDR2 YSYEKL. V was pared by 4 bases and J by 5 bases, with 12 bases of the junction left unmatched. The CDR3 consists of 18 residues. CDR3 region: CASSPPIPGLAGLDTQYF. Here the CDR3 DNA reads TGCGCCAGCAGCCCCCCCATTCCGGGACTAGCGGGGCTAGATACGCAGTATTTT.

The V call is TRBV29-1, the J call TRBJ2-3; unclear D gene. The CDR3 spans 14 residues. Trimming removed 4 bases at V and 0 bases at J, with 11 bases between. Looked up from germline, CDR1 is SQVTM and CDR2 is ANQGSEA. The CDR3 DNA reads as TGCAGCGTTGGGCCCCACACCAGCACAGATACGCAGTATTTT. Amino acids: CSVGPHTSTDTQYF.

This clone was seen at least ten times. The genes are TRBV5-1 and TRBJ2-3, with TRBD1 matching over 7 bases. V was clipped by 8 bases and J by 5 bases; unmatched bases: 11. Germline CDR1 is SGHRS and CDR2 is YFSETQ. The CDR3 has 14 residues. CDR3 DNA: TGCGCCAGTGGGACAGTGGCCGGCAGAGATACGCAGTATTTT. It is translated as CASGTVAGRDTQYF.

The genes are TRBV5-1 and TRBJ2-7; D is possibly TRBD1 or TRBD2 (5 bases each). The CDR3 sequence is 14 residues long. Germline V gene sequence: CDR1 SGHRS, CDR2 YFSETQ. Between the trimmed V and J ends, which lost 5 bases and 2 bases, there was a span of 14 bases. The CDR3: CASRGMWGTYEQYF. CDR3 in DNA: TGCGCCAGCAGAGGGATGTGGGGGACCTACGAGCAGTACTTC. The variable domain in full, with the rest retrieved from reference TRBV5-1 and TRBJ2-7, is KAGVTQTPRYLIKTRGQQVTLSCSPISGHRSVSWYQQTPGQGLQFLFEYFSETQRNKGNFPGRFSGRQFSNSRSEMNVSTLELGDSALYLCASRGMWGTYEQYFGPGTRLTVT.

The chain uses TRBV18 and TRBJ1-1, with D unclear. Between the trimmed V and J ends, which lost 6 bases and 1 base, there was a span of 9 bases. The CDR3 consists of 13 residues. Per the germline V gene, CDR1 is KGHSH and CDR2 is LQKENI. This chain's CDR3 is CASSLERNTEAFF. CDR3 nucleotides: TGTGCCAGCTCCCTAGAGCGGAACACTGAAGCTTTCTTT. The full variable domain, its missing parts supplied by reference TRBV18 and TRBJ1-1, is NAGVMQNPRHLVRRRGQEARLRCSPMKGHSHVYWYRQLPEEGLKFMVYLQKENIIDESGMPKERFSAEFPKEGPSILRIQQVVRGDSAAYFCASSLERNTEAFFGQGTRLTVV.

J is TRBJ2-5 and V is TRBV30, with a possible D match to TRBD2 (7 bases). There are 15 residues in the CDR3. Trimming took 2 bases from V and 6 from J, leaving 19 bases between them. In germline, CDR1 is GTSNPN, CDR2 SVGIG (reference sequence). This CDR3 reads CAWSQGGGREQTQYF. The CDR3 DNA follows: TGTGCCTGGAGTCAAGGGGGGGGCCGAGAACAGACCCAGTACTTC. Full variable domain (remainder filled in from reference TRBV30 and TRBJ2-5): SQTIHQWPATLVQPVGSPLSLECTVEGTSNPNLYWYRQAAGRGLQLLFYSVGIGQISSEVPQNLSASRPQDRQFILSSKKLLLSDSGFYLCAWSQGGGREQTQYFGPGTRLLVL.

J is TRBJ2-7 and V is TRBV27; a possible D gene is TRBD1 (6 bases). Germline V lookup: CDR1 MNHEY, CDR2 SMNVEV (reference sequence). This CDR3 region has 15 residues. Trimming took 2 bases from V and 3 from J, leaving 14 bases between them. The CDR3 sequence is CASSLIGDISYEQYF. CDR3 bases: TGTGCCAGCAGTTTAATAGGGGACATAAGCTACGAGCAGTACTTC.

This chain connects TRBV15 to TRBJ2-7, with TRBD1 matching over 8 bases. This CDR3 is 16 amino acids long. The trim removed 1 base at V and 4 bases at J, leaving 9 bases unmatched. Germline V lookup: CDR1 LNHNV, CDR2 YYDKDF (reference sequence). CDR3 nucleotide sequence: TGTGCCACCAGCAGAGTTCCCCGGACAGGGAATTACGAGCAGTACTTC. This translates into CATSRVPRTGNYEQYF.

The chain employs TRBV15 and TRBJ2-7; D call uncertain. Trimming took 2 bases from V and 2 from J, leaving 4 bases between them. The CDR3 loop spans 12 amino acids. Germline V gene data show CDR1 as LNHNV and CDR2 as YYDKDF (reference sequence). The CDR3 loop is CATSRHTYEQYF. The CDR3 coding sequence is TGTGCCACCAGCAGACATACCTACGAGCAGTACTTC.

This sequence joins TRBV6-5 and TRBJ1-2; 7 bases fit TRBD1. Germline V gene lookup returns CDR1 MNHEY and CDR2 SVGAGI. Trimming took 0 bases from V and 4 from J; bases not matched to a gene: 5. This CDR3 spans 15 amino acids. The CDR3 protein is CASSYSGQGGYGYTF. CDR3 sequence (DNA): TGTGCCAGCAGTTACTCTGGGCAGGGGGGCTATGGCTACACCTTC.

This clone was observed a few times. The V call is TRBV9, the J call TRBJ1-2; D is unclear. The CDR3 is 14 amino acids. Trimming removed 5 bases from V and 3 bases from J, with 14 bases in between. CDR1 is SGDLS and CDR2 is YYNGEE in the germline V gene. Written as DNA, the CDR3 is TGTGCCAGCAGAACCGGAGGTCACGACTATGGCTACACCTTC. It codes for CASRTGGHDYGYTF. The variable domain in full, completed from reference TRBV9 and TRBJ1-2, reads DSGVTQTPKHLITATGQRVTLRCSPRSGDLSVYWYQQSLDQGLQFLIQYYNGEERAKGNILERFSAQQFPDLHSELNLSSLELGDSALYFCASRTGGHDYGYTFGSGTRLTVV.

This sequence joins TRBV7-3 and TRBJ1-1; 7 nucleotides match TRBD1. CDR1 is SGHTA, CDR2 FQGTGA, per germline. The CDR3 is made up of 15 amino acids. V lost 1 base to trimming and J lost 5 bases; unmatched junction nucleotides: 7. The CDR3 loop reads CASSLNPGGRTEAFF. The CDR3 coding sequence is TGTGCCAGCAGCTTAAATCCAGGGGGAAGGACTGAAGCTTTCTTT.

CDR3: CASSTSWGVLDTQYF. The CDR3 DNA reads as TGTGCCAGTAGTACTAGCTGGGGGGTATTGGATACGCAGTATTTT. The V gene is TRBV19, the J gene TRBJ2-3; D perhaps matches TRBD2 (6 bases). The V and J ends lost 4 bases and 6 bases respectively, with 17 bases between them. Germline V gene lookup returns CDR1 LNHDA and CDR2 SQIVND (reference sequence). This CDR3 is built from 15 residues.

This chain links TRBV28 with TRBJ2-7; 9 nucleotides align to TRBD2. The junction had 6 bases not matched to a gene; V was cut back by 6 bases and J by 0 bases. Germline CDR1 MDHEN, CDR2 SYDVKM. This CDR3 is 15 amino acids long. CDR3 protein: CASSLNSGGSYEQYF. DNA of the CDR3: TGTGCCAGCAGCCTAAATAGCGGGGGCTCCTACGAGCAGTACTTC.

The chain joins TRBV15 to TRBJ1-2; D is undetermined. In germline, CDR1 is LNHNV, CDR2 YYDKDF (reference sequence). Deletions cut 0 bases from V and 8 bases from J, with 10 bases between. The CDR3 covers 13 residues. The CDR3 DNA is TGTGCCACCAGCAGAGATCAGGTCGAGGGCTACACCTTC. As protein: CATSRDQVEGYTF.

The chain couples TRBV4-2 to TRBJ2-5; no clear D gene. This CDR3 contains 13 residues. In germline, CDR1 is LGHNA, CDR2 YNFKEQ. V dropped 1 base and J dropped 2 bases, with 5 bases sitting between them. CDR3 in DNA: TGTGCCAGCAGCCAAGGGAATCAAGAGACCCAGTACTTC. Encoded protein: CASSQGNQETQYF.

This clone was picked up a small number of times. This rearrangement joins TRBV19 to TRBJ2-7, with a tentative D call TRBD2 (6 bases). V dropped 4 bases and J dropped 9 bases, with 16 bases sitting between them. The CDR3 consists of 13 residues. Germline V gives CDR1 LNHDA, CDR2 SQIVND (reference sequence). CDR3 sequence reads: CASSTGLLIGQYF. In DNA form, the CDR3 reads TGTGCCAGTAGTACGGGACTCCTTATCGGGCAGTACTTC.

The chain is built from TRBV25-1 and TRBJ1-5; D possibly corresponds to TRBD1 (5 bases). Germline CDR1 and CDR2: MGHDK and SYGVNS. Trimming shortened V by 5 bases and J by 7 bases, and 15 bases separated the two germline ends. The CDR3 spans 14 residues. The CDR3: CASSFRGVVQPQHF. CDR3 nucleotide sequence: TGTGCCAGCAGTTTTAGGGGCGTGGTGCAGCCCCAGCATTTT.

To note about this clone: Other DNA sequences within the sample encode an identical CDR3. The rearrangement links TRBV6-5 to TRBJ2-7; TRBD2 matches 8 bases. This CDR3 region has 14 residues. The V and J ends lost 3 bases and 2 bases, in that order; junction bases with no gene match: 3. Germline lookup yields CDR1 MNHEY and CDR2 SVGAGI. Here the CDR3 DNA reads TGTGCCAGCAGTTATTCGCGGGGGGCCTACGAGCAGTACTTC. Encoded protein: CASSYSRGAYEQYF.

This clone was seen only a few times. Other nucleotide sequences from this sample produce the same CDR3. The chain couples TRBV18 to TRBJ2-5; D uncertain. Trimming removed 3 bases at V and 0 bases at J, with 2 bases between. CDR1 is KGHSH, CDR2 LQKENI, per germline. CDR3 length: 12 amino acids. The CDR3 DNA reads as TGTGCCAGCTCACCGTACCAAGAGACCCAGTACTTC. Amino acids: CASSPYQETQYF.